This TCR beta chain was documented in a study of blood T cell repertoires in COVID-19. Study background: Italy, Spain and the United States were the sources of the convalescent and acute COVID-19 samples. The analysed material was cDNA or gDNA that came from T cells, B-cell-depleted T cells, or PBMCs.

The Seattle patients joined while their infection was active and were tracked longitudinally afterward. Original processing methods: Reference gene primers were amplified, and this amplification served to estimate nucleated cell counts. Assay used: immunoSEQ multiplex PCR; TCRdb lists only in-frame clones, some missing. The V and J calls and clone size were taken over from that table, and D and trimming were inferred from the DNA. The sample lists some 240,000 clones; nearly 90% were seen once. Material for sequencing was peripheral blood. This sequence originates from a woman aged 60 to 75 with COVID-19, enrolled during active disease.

CDR3 nucleotide sequence: TGTGCCAGCTCACCAGAATATAACTATTCACCCCTCCACTTT. It yields the protein CASSPEYNYSPLHF. V gene TRBV18 combines with J gene TRBJ1-6; no reliable D call. This CDR3 spans 14 amino acids. From germline, CDR1 is KGHSH and CDR2 LQKENI. With 2 bases removed from V and 8 bases from J, the gap between germline ends came to 10 bases.